The rows below give T cell receptor beta chains drawn from one sample of a study of blood T cell repertoires in COVID-19. Assay: immunoSEQ multiplex PCR; the TCRdb copy retains only in-frame clones and omits some. The profile shows 56,000 or so clones, about 90% of them singletons. Sequences were obtained from peripheral blood. Source of these receptors: an elderly woman with active COVID-19. Each CDR3 is given with its conserved first and last residue.

V | CDR3
TRBV6-5 | CASSYSSGGIYEQYF
TRBV5-6 | CASSFFDGSSGANVLTF
TRBV27 | CASSLSQSEGYTF
TRBV18 | CASSPAVSYEQYF
TRBV5-1 | CASSLVGTAYNEQFF
TRBV19 | CASSSRPLSGGHTDTQYF
TRBV2 | CASQGTGTSGGEQFF
TRBV7-8 | CASSLQRGPNYGYTF
TRBV7-2 | CASQGRDTQYF
TRBV4-3 | CASSQGLQETQYF
TRBV7-2 | CASRFSGANTGELFF
TRBV4-2 | CASSQTANQPQHF
TRBV14 | CASSQEGADTQYF
TRBV5-8 | CASRRGIGAFF
TRBV11-2 | CASTYFGRGKTQYF
TRBV5-4 | CASSLEQTSPLHF
TRBV12-2 | CASRLAYLRLAGNAGELFF
TRBV10-3 | CAISQGGDTDTQYF
TRBV28 | CASGGGGPGPYEQYF
TRBV6-5 | CASSIAGESYEQYF
TRBV5-6 | CASSSPGGNSPLHF
TRBV7-9 | CASSLREGVVNNEQFF
TRBV29-1 | CSSEEGGYGYTF
TRBV19 | CASSRQRADTDTQYF
TRBV4-2 | CASTQGGLAGPYEQYF
TRBV6-1 | CASSEVAEGAGTEAFF
TRBV5-1 | CASSPDRAYPEAFF
TRBV4-1 | CASSSGEDGYTF
TRBV5-8 | CASSLLREQPQHF
TRBV5-1 | CASSFLSGGTDTQYF
TRBV5-6 | CASSLGGAGGPPREQYF
TRBV4-2 | CASSQDYRGHQPQHF
TRBV30 | CAWSPGLAGGQETQYF
TRBV5-6 | CASSPILTGSTDTQYF
TRBV27 | CASRTGYGYTF
TRBV7-2 | CASSLRGGSYNEQFF
TRBV4-3 | CASSQVGDYPNEQFF
TRBV4-3 | CASSQVSRVSTGELFF
TRBV11-2 | CASSLVLNSPLHF
TRBV19 | CASSIVGSYGYTF
TRBV5-1 | CASRYDSSYEQYF
TRBV4-2 | CASSREDRGVEETQYF